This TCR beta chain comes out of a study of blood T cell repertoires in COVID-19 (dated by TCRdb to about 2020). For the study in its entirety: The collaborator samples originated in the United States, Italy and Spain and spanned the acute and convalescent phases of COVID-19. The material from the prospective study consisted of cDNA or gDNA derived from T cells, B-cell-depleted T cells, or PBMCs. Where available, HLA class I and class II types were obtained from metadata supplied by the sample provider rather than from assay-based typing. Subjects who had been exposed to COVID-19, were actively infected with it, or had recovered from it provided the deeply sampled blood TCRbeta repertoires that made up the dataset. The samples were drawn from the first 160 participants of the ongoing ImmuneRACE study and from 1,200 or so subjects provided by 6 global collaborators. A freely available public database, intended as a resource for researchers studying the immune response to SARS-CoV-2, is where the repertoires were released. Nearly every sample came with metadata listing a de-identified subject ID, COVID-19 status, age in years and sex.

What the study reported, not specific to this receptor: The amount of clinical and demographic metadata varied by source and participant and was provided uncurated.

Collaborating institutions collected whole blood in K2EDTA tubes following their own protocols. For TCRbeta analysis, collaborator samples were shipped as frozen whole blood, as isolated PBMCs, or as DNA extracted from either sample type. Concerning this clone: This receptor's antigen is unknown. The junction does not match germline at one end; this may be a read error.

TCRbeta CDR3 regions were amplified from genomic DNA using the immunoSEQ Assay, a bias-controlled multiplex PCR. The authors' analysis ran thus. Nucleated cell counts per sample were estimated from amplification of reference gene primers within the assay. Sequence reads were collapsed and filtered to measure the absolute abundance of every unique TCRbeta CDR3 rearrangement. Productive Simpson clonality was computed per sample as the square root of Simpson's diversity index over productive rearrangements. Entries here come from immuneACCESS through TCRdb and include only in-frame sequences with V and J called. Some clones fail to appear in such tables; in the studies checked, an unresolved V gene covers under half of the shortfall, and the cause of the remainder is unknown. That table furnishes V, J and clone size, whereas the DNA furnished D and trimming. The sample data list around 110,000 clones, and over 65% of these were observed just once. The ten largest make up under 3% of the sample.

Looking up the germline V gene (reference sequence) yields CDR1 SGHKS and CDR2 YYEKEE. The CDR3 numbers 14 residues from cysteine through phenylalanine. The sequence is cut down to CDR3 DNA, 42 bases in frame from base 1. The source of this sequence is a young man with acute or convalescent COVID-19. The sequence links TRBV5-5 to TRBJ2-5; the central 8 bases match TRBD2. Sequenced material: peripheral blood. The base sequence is TGTGCCCGCAGGCCGGGGGGGAACCAAGAGACCCAGTACTTC. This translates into CARRPGGNQETQYF.